This TCR beta chain was found in a study of blood T cell repertoires in COVID-19. Per the germline V gene, CDR1 is SGHTA and CDR2 is FQGNSA. The V gene end was trimmed by 8 bases and the J gene end by 5 bases; junction bases not matched to a gene: 5. The CDR3 is 13 amino acids. Some clones are missing from TCRdb's copy, which holds only in-frame ones; the method was immunoSEQ multiplex PCR. The table includes under 200,000 clones, more than 70% detected once. Sequencing input: peripheral blood. This chain joins TRBV7-2 and TRBJ2-5, with TRBD1 matching 10 bases. The TCR comes from a man aged 40-49 years with active or convalescent COVID-19. The CDR3 spells CASEGQGSETQYF. CDR3 nucleotides: TGTGCCAGCGAGGGACAGGGGTCGGAGACCCAGTACTTC. The whole variable domain, filled in from reference TRBV7-2 and TRBJ2-5, reads GAGVSQSPSNKVTEKGKDVELRCDPISGHTALYWYRQSLGQGLEFLIYFQGNSAPDKSGLPSDRFSAERTGGSVSTLTIQRTQQEDSAVYLCASEGQGSETQYFGPGTRLLVL.